One sample yielded the 26 T cell receptor beta chains listed below, sequenced in a study of Ad26.COV2.S vaccination and SARS-CoV-2 variants. Sequencing used immunoSEQ multiplex PCR; TCRdb keeps in-frame clones, though not all of them. This sample has around 300,000 clones; roughly nine tenths occur once, and the top ten carry 6.4%. Treatment noted: about 20 received Ad26.COV2.S at low or high dose, single or two shots; 5 received placebo; per-sample allocation not given. The samples were gathered on day 63 after the first injection of vaccine or placebo. The source material was peripheral blood, sampled in a trial of Ad26.COV2.S vaccine versus placebo. The receptors stem from a person aged 18 to 65 who received the Ad26.COV2.S COVID-19 vaccine or a placebo.

The chain is built from TRBV9 and TRBJ2-3, with D tentatively TRBD1 (6 bases). V was pared by 4 bases and J by 3 bases, with 18 bases between. This CDR3 spans 16 amino acids. Germline V gene sequence: CDR1 SGDLS, CDR2 YYNGEE. The CDR3 sequence: CASSSNGGQGTDTQYF. The CDR3 DNA reads as TGTGCCAGCAGCTCAAATGGGGGCCAGGGGACAGATACGCAGTATTTT.

This clone was seen a handful of times. V and J are TRBV6-1 and TRBJ1-1, with D perhaps TRBD1 (6 bases). The CDR3 covers 13 residues. The V end was cut by 1 base, the J end by 10 bases, with 13 bases between. Germline V CDR1 and CDR2: MNHNS, SASEGT. The CDR3 sequence: CASSEDGGRGAFF. In DNA form, the CDR3 reads TGTGCCAGCAGTGAAGATGGGGGGCGCGGAGCTTTCTTT.

As DNA, the CDR3 is TGTGCCAGCTCATCCAACTTGGGGGAAAACACCATATATTTT. This translates into CASSSNLGENTIYF. The gene calls are TRBV18 and TRBJ1-3, with D possibly TRBD1 on 5 matching bases. Per germline, CDR1 KGHSH and CDR2 LQKENI. Trimming took 5 bases from V and 6 from J, leaving 14 bases between them. This CDR3 has 14 residues.

The count of this clone is one. The V gene is TRBV9, the J gene TRBJ1-5; 7 bases align to TRBD1. Germline CDR1 is SGDLS and CDR2 is YYNGEE. Trimming cost V 3 bases and J 0 bases; bases outside gene matches: 3. This CDR3 region has 15 residues. CDR3 residues: CASSEGQYSNQPQHF. The CDR3 nucleotides are TGTGCCAGCAGCGAGGGACAGTATAGCAATCAGCCCCAGCATTTT.

The genes are TRBV3-1 (or the pseudogene TRBV3-2) and TRBJ1-6; no definite D call. The CDR3 has 17 amino acids. Trimming stripped 0 bases from V and 6 bases from J, with 15 bases between. Germline V gene sequence: CDR1 LGHDT, CDR2 YNNKEL (reference sequence). In DNA form, the CDR3 reads TGTGCCAGCAGCCAAGATCGTGAACATGCTTCTAATTCACCCCTCCACTTT. Residues: CASSQDREHASNSPLHF.

The chain joins TRBV5-1 to TRBJ1-1; TRBD1 agrees at 10 bases. V dropped 5 bases and J dropped 11; count of bases not matched to a gene: 12. The CDR3 loop spans 14 amino acids. Looked up from germline, CDR1 is SGHRS and CDR2 is YFSETQ. CDR3 loop: CASRAGTGDRGAFF. The CDR3 bases are TGCGCCAGCAGGGCCGGGACAGGGGATAGGGGGGCTTTCTTT. Filled out from reference TRBV5-1 and TRBJ1-1, the complete variable domain reads KAGVTQTPRYLIKTRGQQVTLSCSPISGHRSVSWYQQTPGQGLQFLFEYFSETQRNKGNFPGRFSGRQFSNSRSEMNVSTLELGDSALYLCASRAGTGDRGAFFGQGTRLTVV.

This clone came up once. This sequence joins TRBV5-5 and TRBJ2-7, with 9 positions matching TRBD2. V was pared by 5 bases and J by 0 bases, with 12 bases of the junction left unmatched. The CDR3 sequence is 17 residues long. CDR1 and CDR2 from the germline V gene are SGHKS and YYEKEE (reference sequence). In DNA, the CDR3 is TGTGCCAGCAGTTTTGGTAGCGGGGGCCAAAGCTCCTACGAGCAGTACTTC. Protein sequence: CASSFGSGGQSSYEQYF. Variable domain in full (rest from reference TRBV5-5 and TRBJ2-7): DAGVTQSPTHLIKTRGQQVTLRCSPISGHKSVSWYQQVLGQGPQFIFQYYEKEERGRGNFPDRFSARQFPNYSSELNVNALLLGDSALYLCASSFGSGGQSSYEQYFGPGTRLTVT.

CDR3 region: CASRPTATNEKLFF. The CDR3 DNA reads TGTGCCAGCAGGCCAACCGCGACTAATGAAAAACTGTTTTTT. The chain uses TRBV2 and TRBJ1-4; D uncertain. The CDR3 has 14 residues. Trimming shortened V by 6 bases and J by 2 bases, and 10 bases separated the two germline ends. Looked up from germline, CDR1 is SNHLY and CDR2 is FYNNEI.

The chain links TRBV10-3 to TRBJ2-7; TRBD2 might be the D (5 bases). The germline CDR1 and CDR2 sequences are ENHRY and SYGVKD. This CDR3 is 15 amino acids long. The germline V and J ends were trimmed by 3 bases and 3 bases, with 15 bases remaining between them. CDR3 DNA sequence: TGTGCCATCAGTGAAGCAGCGGCTGGACTCTACGAGCAGTACTTC. Translated: CAISEAAAGLYEQYF.

The chain recombines TRBV29-1 with TRBJ1-3; no clear D. Germline CDR1 is SQVTM and CDR2 is ANQGSEA. CDR3 length equals 9 residues. With 4 bases removed from V and 10 bases from J, the gap between germline ends came to 5 bases. CDR3 nucleotide sequence: TGCAGCGTTGTCAGGACCATATATTTT. This encodes CSVVRTIYF.

This chain connects TRBV19 to TRBJ2-3; D might be TRBD1 (5 bases). V was shortened by 6 bases and J by 6 bases, with 13 bases between the two germline ends. CDR3 length equals 13 residues. Per the germline V gene, CDR1 is LNHDA and CDR2 is SQIVND (reference sequence). The CDR3 DNA reads as TGTGCCAGTAGCCCTAAGGGGTCGGATACGCAGTATTTT. This codes for CASSPKGSDTQYF.

This chain links TRBV19 with TRBJ1-2, with TRBD1 as a possible D gene (5 bases). In germline, CDR1 is LNHDA, CDR2 SQIVND (reference sequence). V was cut by 4 bases and J by 1 base, with 16 bases left in between. This CDR3 has 16 residues. This CDR3 is CASSNKDRRINYGYTF. The CDR3 nucleotides read TGTGCCAGTAGTAACAAAGACAGACGGATTAACTATGGCTACACCTTC.

The rearrangement joins TRBV19 to TRBJ2-2; D is perhaps TRBD1 or TRBD2 (6 bases each). The CDR3 spans 14 residues. CDR1 and CDR2 (germline): LNHDA, SQIVND (reference sequence). Trimming removed 7 bases from V and 5 bases from J, with 14 bases in between. Written as DNA, the CDR3 is TGTGCCAGTAATGTAGGGGGGACTACCGGGGAGCTGTTTTTT. Encoded protein: CASNVGGTTGELFF.

The CDR3 nucleotides are TGTGCCAGCAGCGATAACAGCCTAGCGGGGGCCCAAGAGACCCAGTACTTC. Residues: CASSDNSLAGAQETQYF. V gene TRBV3-1 (or the pseudogene TRBV3-2) combines with J gene TRBJ2-5, with 10 bases identical to TRBD2. Germline CDR1 is LGHDT and CDR2 is YNNKEL (reference sequence). The CDR3 is 17 amino acids. Trimming removed 5 bases from V and 1 base from J; junction bases left unmatched: 10.

This sequence joins TRBV15 and TRBJ2-1; 12 positions agree with TRBD2. CDR3 size: 15 residues. CDR1 and CDR2 (germline): LNHNV, YYDKDF (reference sequence). The trim removed 7 bases at V and 7 bases at J, leaving 8 bases unmatched. The DNA for the CDR3 is TGTGCCACCATCTCGACTAGCGGGAGTTATAATGAGCAGTTCTTC. As protein: CATISTSGSYNEQFF.

This chain links TRBV29-1 with TRBJ2-1; TRBD1 matches at 7 bases. There are 12 residues in the CDR3. V was pared by 8 bases and J by 5 bases, with 6 bases of the junction left unmatched. Germline values: CDR1 SQVTM, CDR2 ANQGSEA. For the CDR3, the DNA is TGCAGCCAGACAGGGCGGAACAATGAGCAGTTCTTC. It translates to CSQTGRNNEQFF.

This chain links TRBV27 with TRBJ2-2; TRBD2 agrees at 8 bases. CDR3 length: 16 amino acids. Germline assignment: CDR1 MNHEY and CDR2 SMNVEV (reference sequence). V dropped 8 bases and J dropped 5; count of bases not matched to a gene: 13. The CDR3 here is CASGGSGERRTGELFF. CDR3 nucleotide sequence: TGTGCCAGCGGGGGTAGCGGGGAGAGGCGAACCGGGGAGCTGTTTTTT.

J is TRBJ1-1 and V is TRBV27, with 7 bases matching TRBD1. CDR3 size: 11 residues. The germline V gene encodes CDR1 MNHEY and CDR2 SMNVEV (reference sequence). J lost 8 bases, V lost 6 bases, and 3 bases had no gene match. CDR3 amino acids: CASRQGPEAFF. Here the CDR3 DNA reads TGTGCCAGCAGACAGGGGCCAGAAGCTTTCTTT.

The chain carries TRBV6-4 and TRBJ2-3; 7 positions agree with TRBD2. Looked up from germline, CDR1 is MRHNA and CDR2 is SNTAGT. The CDR3 covers 15 residues. The V gene end was trimmed by 4 bases and the J gene end by 3 bases; junction bases not matched to a gene: 7. CDR3 coding DNA: TGTGCCAGCAGTGTGTATGGCGGGAGTACAGATACGCAGTATTTT. Amino acids: CASSVYGGSTDTQYF.

The sample holds a few counts of this clone. This sequence joins TRBV18 and TRBJ1-5, with a possible D match to TRBD1 (6 bases). The CDR3 runs to 15 residues. Germline V gene sequence: CDR1 KGHSH, CDR2 LQKENI. V lost 2 bases and J lost 4, with 12 bases in between. CDR3 protein: CASSPDRGANQPQHF. The CDR3 coding sequence is TGTGCCAGCTCACCAGACCGGGGGGCAAATCAGCCCCAGCATTTT.

The rearrangement joins TRBV7-8 to TRBJ2-5; D is unresolved. The germline gives CDR1 SGHVS, CDR2 FQNEAQ. Trimming pared 4 bases from V and 4 bases from J, leaving 13 bases between. The CDR3 extends over 14 amino acids. The CDR3 loop is CASSYGPALETQYF. CDR3 nucleotide sequence: TGTGCCAGCAGCTACGGGCCGGCACTAGAGACCCAGTACTTC.

The chain has TRBV5-5 and TRBJ2-2, with TRBD1 as a possible D gene (5 bases). The CDR3 is 16 amino acids. Germline V gives CDR1 SGHKS, CDR2 YYEKEE (reference sequence). Between the trimmed V and J ends, which lost 3 bases and 4 bases, there was a span of 16 bases. The CDR3 region has the DNA TGTGCCAGCAGCTCCAAGCCAGGGCTTGGCACCGGGGAGCTGTTTTTT. Translated, it gives CASSSKPGLGTGELFF.

V is TRBV6-2 or TRBV6-3 and J is TRBJ1-1; D remains ambiguous. The ends were cut back, 2 bases at V and 0 bases at J, with 7 bases in the middle. The CDR3 is made up of 14 amino acids. Looked up from germline, CDR1 is MNHEY and CDR2 is SVGEGT. The CDR3 here is CASSYEPLNTEAFF. Here the CDR3 DNA reads TGTGCCAGCAGTTACGAGCCCCTGAACACTGAAGCTTTCTTT.

The CDR3 region has the DNA TGTGCCAGTAGTTCGGGACAGGCAGCCTACGAGCAGTACTTC. It specifies CASSSGQAAYEQYF. V is TRBV19 and J is TRBJ2-7, with TRBD1 matching 8 bases. The length of the CDR3 is 14 residues. From germline, CDR1 is LNHDA and CDR2 SQIVND (reference sequence). Trimming took 5 bases from V and 2 from J; bases not matched to a gene: 5.

This chain links TRBV11-2 with TRBJ2-5, with TRBD2 matching over 7 bases. The CDR3 covers 17 residues. V was pared by 5 bases and J by 6 bases, with 18 bases of the junction left unmatched. Germline assignment: CDR1 SGHAT and CDR2 FQNNGV. This CDR3 reads CASSAYRPGGPIKTQYF. The DNA for the CDR3 is TGTGCCAGCAGCGCTTATAGACCGGGAGGTCCTATAAAGACCCAGTACTTC.

The rearrangement links TRBV7-3 to TRBJ2-7; D is perhaps TRBD1 (7 bases). Trimming cost V 5 bases and J 5 bases, with 16 bases left between them. CDR3 length: 14 amino acids. Per germline, CDR1 SGHTA and CDR2 FQGTGA. Here the CDR3 DNA reads TGTGCCAGCAGCCCACAGACAGGGAGGCACGAGCAGTACTTC. Translation: CASSPQTGRHEQYF.